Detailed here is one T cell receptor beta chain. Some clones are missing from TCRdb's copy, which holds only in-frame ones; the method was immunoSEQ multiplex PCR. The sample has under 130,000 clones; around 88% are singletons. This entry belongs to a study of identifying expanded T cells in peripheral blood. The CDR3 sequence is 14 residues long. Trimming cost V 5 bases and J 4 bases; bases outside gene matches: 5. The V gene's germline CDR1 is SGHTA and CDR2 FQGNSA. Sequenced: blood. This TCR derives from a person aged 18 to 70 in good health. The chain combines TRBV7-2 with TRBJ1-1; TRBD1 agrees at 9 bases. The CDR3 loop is CASSAQGAGTEAFF. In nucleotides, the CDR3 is TGTGCCAGCAGCGCACAGGGGGCGGGCACTGAAGCTTTCTTT. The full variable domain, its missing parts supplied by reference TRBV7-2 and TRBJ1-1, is GAGVSQSPSNKVTEKGKDVELRCDPISGHTALYWYRQSLGQGLEFLIYFQGNSAPDKSGLPSDRFSAERTGGSVSTLTIQRTQQEDSAVYLCASSAQGAGTEAFFGQGTRLTVV.